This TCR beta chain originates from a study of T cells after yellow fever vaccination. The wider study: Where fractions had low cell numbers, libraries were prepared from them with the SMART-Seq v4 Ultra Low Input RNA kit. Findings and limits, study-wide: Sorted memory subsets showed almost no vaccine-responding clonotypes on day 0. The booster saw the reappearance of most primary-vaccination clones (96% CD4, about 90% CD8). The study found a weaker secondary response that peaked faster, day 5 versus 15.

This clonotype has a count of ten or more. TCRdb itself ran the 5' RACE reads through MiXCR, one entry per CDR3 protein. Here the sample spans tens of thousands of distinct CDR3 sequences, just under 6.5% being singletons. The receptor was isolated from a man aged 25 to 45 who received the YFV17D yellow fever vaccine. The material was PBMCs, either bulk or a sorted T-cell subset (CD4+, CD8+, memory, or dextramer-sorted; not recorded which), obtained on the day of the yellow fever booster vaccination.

CDR3 nucleotides: TGTGCCAGCAGTCCAACTCCTAGGGGTGGCAATGAGCAGTTCTTC. Its translation is CASSPTPRGGNEQFF. The rearrangement uses TRBV6-1 and TRBJ2-1, with TRBD1 as a possible D gene (5 bases). Germline CDR1 reads MNHNS; CDR2 reads SASEGT. This CDR3 contains 15 residues. V dropped 5 bases and J dropped 6 bases, with 17 bases sitting between them.